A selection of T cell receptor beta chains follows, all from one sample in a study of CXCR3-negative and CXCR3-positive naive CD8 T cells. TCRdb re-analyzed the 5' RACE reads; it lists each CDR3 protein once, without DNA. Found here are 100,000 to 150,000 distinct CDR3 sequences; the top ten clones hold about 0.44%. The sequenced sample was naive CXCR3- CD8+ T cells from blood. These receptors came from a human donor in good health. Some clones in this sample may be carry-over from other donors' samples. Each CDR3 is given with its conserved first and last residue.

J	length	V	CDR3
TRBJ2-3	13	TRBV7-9	CASSSPYREVQYF
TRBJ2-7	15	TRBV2	CASSEAGGPPYEQYF
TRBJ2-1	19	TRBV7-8	CASSLGGVWGTGGSNEQFF
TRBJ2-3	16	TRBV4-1	CASSRSPNAGTDTQYF
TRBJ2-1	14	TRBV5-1	CASSSGTGVVVQFF
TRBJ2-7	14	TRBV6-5	CASSYARGGYEQYF
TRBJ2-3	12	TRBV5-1	CASNGDTDTQYF
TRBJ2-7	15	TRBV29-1	CSVGSAGVSSYEQYF
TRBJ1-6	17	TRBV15	CATSGPRDRASDSPLHF
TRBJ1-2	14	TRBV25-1	CASSVPTEDYGYTF
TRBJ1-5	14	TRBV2	CASSVEQSNQPQHF
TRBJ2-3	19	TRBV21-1	CASSNRGLAGGESTDTQYF
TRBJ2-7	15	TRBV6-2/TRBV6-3	CASSYSIEYSYEQYF
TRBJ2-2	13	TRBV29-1	CSAERSGTGELFF
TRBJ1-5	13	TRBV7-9	CASSLGGYQPQHF
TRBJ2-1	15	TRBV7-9	CASSLILGVGDEQFF
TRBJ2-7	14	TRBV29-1	CSVSQGGLTYEQYF
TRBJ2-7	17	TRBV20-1	CSARSYSTGQGAWEQYF
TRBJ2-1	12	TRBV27	CASSLSGGEQFF
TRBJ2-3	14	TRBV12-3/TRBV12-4	CASSTGIRTDTQYF
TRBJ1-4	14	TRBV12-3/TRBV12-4	CASRPRAADEKLFF
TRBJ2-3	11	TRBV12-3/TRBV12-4	CASRGPDTQYF
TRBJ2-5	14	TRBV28	CASSSASGSKTQYF
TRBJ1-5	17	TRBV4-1	CASSQGPGTGYNQPQHF
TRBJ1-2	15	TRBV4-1	CASSQERGLGYGYTF
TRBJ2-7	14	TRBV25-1	CASGPAPSSYEQYF
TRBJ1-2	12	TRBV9	CASSVEGYGYTF
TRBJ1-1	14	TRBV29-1	CSVDPLDIYTEAFF
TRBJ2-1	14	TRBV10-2	CASSDGGVYNEQFF
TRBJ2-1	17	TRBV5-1	CASSFGPLAGPIDEQFF
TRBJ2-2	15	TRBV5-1	CASSWTGLNTGELFF
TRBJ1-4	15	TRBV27	CASREQWAANEKLFF
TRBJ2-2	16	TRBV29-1	CSVRGTGARNTGELFF